The 22 T cell receptor beta chains below come from one sample, sequenced in a study of shared clonotypes between healthy human individuals (dated by TCRdb to 2018 to 2020). Library preparation employed the immunoSEQ multiplex PCR assay. What TCRdb holds here is the immuneACCESS table cut down to in-frame rearrangements. Part of the clones is not present; checked against another copy, under half of the missing clones reflect an unresolved V gene, and the others are unexplained. This sample holds around 1,100,000 clones; 77% were observed only once. The ten top clones hold approximately 0.9% of the sample. Sample: memory CD4+ T cells from PBMCs. The cell subset or site label on this specimen signifies: CD45RA-negative fraction. The receptors here all came from a man aged 18 to 29 in good health. Some clones in this sample may be carry-over from other donors' samples.

This clone was seen once. V usage is TRBV7-9 and J usage is TRBJ1-1, with a weak D call TRBD1 (6 bases). This CDR3 is built from 12 residues. Germline CDR1 SEHNR, CDR2 FQNEAQ (reference sequence). Trimming removed 6 bases from V and 6 bases from J, with 11 bases in between. This chain's CDR3 is CASRQEGAEAFF. CDR3 coding DNA: TGTGCCAGCAGGCAGGAGGGGGCTGAAGCTTTCTTT.

The chain combines TRBV4-3 with TRBJ1-4, with 8 bases identical to TRBD1. This CDR3 has 17 residues. Germline assignment: CDR1 LGHNA and CDR2 YSLEER. With 4 bases clipped from V and 11 bases from J, the junction kept 18 bases outside the gene matches. CDR3 loop: CASSPQLSTGGVRKLFF. The CDR3 nucleotides read TGCGCCAGCAGCCCACAACTGAGTACAGGGGGTGTACGGAAACTGTTTTTT.

The chain carries TRBV19 and TRBJ1-2; no clear D gene. The CDR3 runs to 15 residues. From germline, CDR1 is LNHDA and CDR2 SQIVND (reference sequence). V lost 1 base and J lost 0, with 9 bases in between. The chain's CDR3 is CASSIGGVANYGYTF. Written as DNA, the CDR3 is TGTGCCAGTAGTATAGGGGGTGTAGCTAACTATGGCTACACCTTC.

The genes are TRBV5-1 and TRBJ2-2; 8 bases match TRBD1. This CDR3 is 16 amino acids long. V was clipped by 1 base and J by 2 bases; unmatched bases: 4. Germline loops: CDR1 SGHRS, CDR2 YFSETQ. CDR3 nucleotide sequence: TGCGCCAGCAGCTTGTCCGGGACAGGAAACACCGGGGAGCTGTTTTTT. Translating gives CASSLSGTGNTGELFF.

This clone was observed a handful of times. The V and J genes are TRBV28 and TRBJ2-7; D unresolved. CDR3 length equals 14 residues. Between the trimmed V and J ends, which lost 4 bases and 5 bases, there was a span of 15 bases. CDR1 is MDHEN and CDR2 is SYDVKM in the germline V gene. In nucleotides, the CDR3 is TGTGCCAGCAGTTCCGCTACCCCTAGGCACGAGCAGTACTTC. This sequence encodes CASSSATPRHEQYF.

This clone turned up a few times. The likely explanation is a read error, given a far larger clone one base away. J is TRBJ1-1 and V is TRBV28; 7 bases are shared with TRBD1. The trim removed 6 bases at V and 3 bases at J, leaving 4 bases unmatched. Germline V lookup: CDR1 MDHEN, CDR2 SYDVKM. The CDR3 is made up of 13 amino acids. The CDR3 coding sequence is TGTGCCAGCAGCCGAACAGGGGACACTGAAGCTTTCTTT. This encodes CASSRTGDTEAFF.

CDR3 nucleotides: TGTGCCAGCAGTTTATCGGGGTGGGACAGGTTACTCTATGGCTACACCTTC. It specifies CASSLSGWDRLLYGYTF. The chain uses TRBV28 and TRBJ1-2, with TRBD1 matching over 8 bases. The CDR3 sequence is 17 residues long. Germline CDR1 is MDHEN and CDR2 is SYDVKM. The V and J ends lost 1 base and 4 bases, in that order; junction bases with no gene match: 11.

This clone appeared once. This chain connects TRBV11-2 to TRBJ1-1; D remains unclear. V dropped 5 bases and J dropped 1 base, with 14 bases sitting between them. The CDR3 contains 15 residues. Per germline, CDR1 SGHAT and CDR2 FQNNGV. The CDR3 loop is CASSRYDKANTEAFF. In DNA form, the CDR3 reads TGTGCCAGCAGCCGCTATGACAAGGCGAACACTGAAGCTTTCTTT.

The chain couples TRBV27 to TRBJ1-2; 8 bases fit TRBD1. In germline, CDR1 is MNHEY, CDR2 SMNVEV (reference sequence). J was trimmed by 4 bases and V by 1 base; bases with no gene match: 8. The CDR3 totals 16 residues. The CDR3 region is CASSLWSGGAPYGYTF. The CDR3 DNA reads as TGTGCCAGCAGTTTATGGTCAGGGGGCGCGCCCTATGGCTACACCTTC.

The rearrangement joins TRBV6-5 to TRBJ2-3, with 8 positions matching TRBD1. The CDR3 length is 16 residues. J was trimmed by 5 bases and V by 4 bases; bases with no gene match: 11. From germline, CDR1 is MNHEY and CDR2 SVGAGI. CDR3 nucleotide sequence: TGTGCCAGCAGTTTGACAGGGGTACCCACGGGAGATACGCAGTATTTT. Amino acids: CASSLTGVPTGDTQYF.

This rearrangement joins TRBV29-1 to TRBJ2-7; 11 bases agree with TRBD2. V gave up 4 bases and J gave up 5 bases; unmatched junction bases: 10. The length of the CDR3 is 15 residues. CDR1 is SQVTM, CDR2 ANQGSEA, per germline. The CDR3 spells CSVGPHSGRAHEQYF. The DNA of the CDR3 is TGCAGCGTTGGGCCTCATAGCGGGAGGGCCCACGAGCAGTACTTC.

The table lists this clone with many counts. This same CDR3 is encoded by further DNA sequences in the sample. The chain couples TRBV4-3 to TRBJ2-3; 10 nucleotides agree with TRBD2. The CDR3 sequence is 16 residues long. With 1 base clipped from V and 6 bases from J, the junction kept 7 bases outside the gene matches. Germline V gives CDR1 LGHNA, CDR2 YSLEER. DNA of the CDR3: TGCGCCAGCAGCCAAGCTTCTAGCGGGAGTGCGGATACGCAGTATTTT. It codes for CASSQASSGSADTQYF.

This chain uses TRBV7-2 with TRBJ2-5, with D perhaps matching TRBD2 (8 bases). The CDR3 contains 15 residues. The V end was cut by 7 bases, the J end by 4 bases, with 19 bases between. CDR1 and CDR2 (germline): SGHTA, FQGNSA. CDR3 sequence reads: CASNPGGLVLETQYF. The DNA for the CDR3 is TGTGCCAGCAACCCAGGGGGACTAGTTTTAGAGACCCAGTACTTC.

The chain employs TRBV29-1 and TRBJ2-1, with TRBD2 matching over 10 bases. Germline CDR1 SQVTM, CDR2 ANQGSEA. CDR3 length: 16 amino acids. With V trimmed by 2 bases and J by 2 bases, 6 bases remained unmatched. The CDR3 coding sequence is TGCAGCGTTGAAAGTTCGCTAGCGGGAGCCTACAATGAGCAGTTCTTC. Translation gives CSVESSLAGAYNEQFF.

The V and J genes are TRBV11-3 and TRBJ2-1; D is unresolved. V was shortened by 0 bases and J by 9 bases, with 6 bases between the two germline ends. CDR1 SGHNT and CDR2 YENEEA come from the germline V gene. The CDR3 has 12 residues. CDR3 DNA sequence: TGTGCCAGCAGCTTAGATCTCTCTGAGCAGTTCTTC. Translation: CASSLDLSEQFF.

The rearrangement links TRBV19 to TRBJ1-3; D remains unclear. Trimming stripped 8 bases from V and 7 bases from J, with 12 bases between. Germline loops: CDR1 LNHDA, CDR2 SQIVND (reference sequence). The CDR3 is made up of 12 amino acids. CDR3 bases: TGTGCCAGTGGAGTTAGGCGGAACACCATATATTTT. Translation: CASGVRRNTIYF.

CDR3 region: CASSLQPDNEQFF. The CDR3, as DNA: TGTGCCAGCAGCTTACAGCCGGACAATGAGCAGTTCTTC. The chain recombines TRBV7-2 with TRBJ2-1, with D uncertain. Trimming removed 2 bases from V and 5 bases from J, with 7 bases in between. Germline CDR1 SGHTA, CDR2 FQGNSA. This CDR3 is built from 13 residues.

The rearrangement links TRBV6-1 to TRBJ1-1; D not certain. The germline V gene encodes CDR1 MNHNS and CDR2 SASEGT. The CDR3 runs 11 residues. V lost 7 bases and J 3 bases, leaving 6 bases between the germline ends. CDR3 protein: CASTSYTEAFF. The CDR3, as DNA: TGTGCCAGCACGTCTTACACTGAAGCTTTCTTT.

This clone was detected only once. The V and J genes are TRBV2 and TRBJ2-7; perhaps D is TRBD1 or TRBD2 (6 bases each). V was shortened by 1 base and J by 1 base, with 11 bases between the two germline ends. The CDR3 has 15 residues. Germline loops: CDR1 SNHLY, CDR2 FYNNEI. CDR3 sequence: CASSEGGAGSYEQYF. In nucleotides, the CDR3 is TGTGCCAGCAGTGAAGGGGGGGCCGGATCCTACGAGCAGTACTTC.

The gene calls are TRBV5-1 and TRBJ2-7, with 8 bases lining up with TRBD2. J gave up 2 bases and V 1 base, and 5 bases lay outside the gene matches. CDR3 length: 15 amino acids. Germline V CDR1 and CDR2: SGHRS, YFSETQ. CDR3 residues: CASSLMAGGTYEQYF. CDR3 coding DNA: TGCGCCAGCAGCTTGATGGCGGGAGGTACCTACGAGCAGTACTTC.

This clone came up many times. This sequence joins TRBV16 and TRBJ1-2; D is undetermined. CDR1 and CDR2 from the germline V gene are KGHSY and FQNENV. Trimming removed 1 base at V and 5 bases at J, with 5 bases between. The CDR3 consists of 12 residues. CDR3 nucleotide sequence: TGTGCCAGCAGCCAATACGAGTATGGCTACACCTTC. This sequence encodes CASSQYEYGYTF. The full variable domain, completed using reference TRBV16 and TRBJ1-2, is GEEVAQTPKHLVRGEGQKAKLYCAPIKGHSYVFWYQQVLKNEFKFLISFQNENVFDETGMPKERFSAKCLPNSPCSLEIQATKLEDSAVYFCASSQYEYGYTFGSGTRLTVV.

The chain combines TRBV7-9 with TRBJ2-7, with D maybe TRBD1 (6 bases). V was trimmed by 5 bases and J by 6 bases, leaving 17 bases between them. This CDR3 spans 14 amino acids. The germline V gene encodes CDR1 SEHNR and CDR2 FQNEAQ (reference sequence). Written as DNA, the CDR3 is TGTGCCAGCAGCAACAGGAATACAGGGTCCGAGCAGTACTTC. It codes for CASSNRNTGSEQYF.